The 10 T cell receptor beta chains below were found in one sample sequenced in a study of blood T cell repertoires in COVID-19. Libraries were prepared by immunoSEQ multiplex PCR; TCRdb keeps only in-frame clonotypes and omits some of them. The table has a few hundred thousand clones, 70% to 90% seen once. The sequenced sample consisted of PBMCs or T cells enriched from blood (not recorded which). All receptors derive from a woman aged 40 to 50 with acute COVID-19.

This chain links TRBV12-3 or TRBV12-4 with TRBJ2-3; D gene unclear. The CDR3 runs 12 residues. The V gene lost 4 bases and the J gene lost 3 bases, with 5 bases spanning the gap. The CDR3: CASSSRTDTQYF. The CDR3 nucleotides are TGTGCCAGCAGTTCTAGGACAGATACGCAGTATTTT.

This chain uses TRBV19 with TRBJ1-5; D possibly corresponds to TRBD1 (6 bases). V gave up 6 bases and J gave up 0 bases, with 15 bases separating them. The CDR3 loop spans 16 amino acids. Germline CDR1 reads LNHDA; CDR2 reads SQIVND (reference sequence). The CDR3 region has the DNA TGTGCCAGTAGCCCTGGGGGGGGCCCTAGCAATCAGCCCCAGCATTTT. It yields the protein CASSPGGGPSNQPQHF.

Only one count was recorded for this clone. V usage is TRBV13 and J usage is TRBJ2-1, with 13 bases fitting TRBD2. The CDR3 is 16 residues long. Trimming took 1 base from V and 7 from J; bases not matched to a gene: 4. From germline, CDR1 is PRHDT and CDR2 FYEKMQ (reference sequence). The CDR3 DNA reads as TGTGCCAGCAGCTTAGAAGGGACTAGCGGGATGAATGAGCAGTTCTTC. This codes for CASSLEGTSGMNEQFF. Variable domain in full (rest from reference TRBV13 and TRBJ2-1): AAGVIQSPRHLIKEKRETATLKCYPIPRHDTVYWYQQGPGQDPQFLISFYEKMQSDKGSIPDRFSAQQFSDYHSELNMSSLELGDSALYFCASSLEGTSGMNEQFFGPGTRLTVL.

This chain joins TRBV7-8 and TRBJ1-5, with 7 bases lining up with TRBD1. CDR3 length: 15 residues. With 4 bases clipped from V and 10 bases from J, the junction kept 13 bases outside the gene matches. In germline, CDR1 is SGHVS, CDR2 FQNEAQ. CDR3 sequence reads: CASSWGQPESGPQHF. CDR3 in DNA: TGTGCCAGCAGCTGGGGACAGCCCGAATCAGGTCCCCAGCATTTT.

The J gene is TRBJ2-6, the V gene TRBV6-5; D gene ambiguous. The CDR3 runs 12 residues. Germline-derived CDR1 and CDR2 are MNHEY and SVGAGI. The CDR3 bases are TGTGCTTCCAACTCTGGGGCCAACGTCCTGACTTTC. It encodes CASNSGANVLTF.

Here the CDR3 DNA reads TGTGCCAGCAGCCAAGATCTGACCGCTAGGGGTTGGCAGTTCTTC. It codes for CASSQDLTARGWQFF. The chain links TRBV3-1 (or the pseudogene TRBV3-2) to TRBJ2-1, with D possibly TRBD1 on 5 matching bases. This CDR3 has 15 amino acids. Germline loops: CDR1 LGHDT, CDR2 YNNKEL (reference sequence). Trimming took 0 bases from V and 12 from J, leaving 18 bases between them.

J is TRBJ2-3 and V is TRBV10-1; 7 bases line up with TRBD1. The CDR3 length is 16 residues. Trimming took 5 bases from V and 0 from J; bases not matched to a gene: 8. Germline values: CDR1 WNHNN, CDR2 SYGVQD (reference sequence). CDR3 region: CASSIGQVPSTDTQYF. For the CDR3, the DNA is TGCGCCAGCAGTATTGGACAGGTCCCTAGCACAGATACGCAGTATTTT.

The chain employs TRBV27 and TRBJ2-1; 10 bases are a match to TRBD2. The CDR3 extends over 15 amino acids. The germline gives CDR1 MNHEY, CDR2 SMNVEV (reference sequence). V trimming: 5 bases; J trimming: 4 bases; junction bases outside the gene matches: 5. CDR3 protein: CASSALAGVYNEQFF. DNA for the CDR3: TGTGCCAGCAGTGCGCTAGCGGGAGTTTACAATGAGCAGTTCTTC.

J is TRBJ1-1 and V is TRBV29-1; D is possibly TRBD1 (5 bases). V was trimmed by 3 bases and J by 2 bases, leaving 10 bases between them. There are 13 residues in the CDR3. Germline V gene data show CDR1 as SQVTM and CDR2 as ANQGSEA. The DNA for the CDR3 is TGCAGCGTTGATGGGGACTACAACACTGAAGCTTTCTTT. It specifies CSVDGDYNTEAFF.

This clone is a singleton in its sample. For the CDR3, the DNA is TGTGCCAGCAGTTATATGGGGGGATCTGAAGCTTTCTTT. Translation: CASSYMGGSEAFF. This chain joins TRBV6-2 or TRBV6-3 and TRBJ1-1; a weak D match, TRBD1 (5 bases). Trimming stripped 3 bases from V and 6 bases from J, with 11 bases between. Germline V lookup: CDR1 MNHEY, CDR2 SVGEGT. The CDR3 has 13 residues.